This T cell receptor beta chain was documented in a study of blood T cell repertoires in COVID-19. Background on the study: Specimens from acute and convalescent COVID-19 originated in the United States, Italy and Spain. In each case, the material was cDNA or gDNA derived from T cells, B-cell-depleted T cells, or PBMCs.

The data were produced by immunoSEQ multiplex PCR, yet TCRdb's version contains in-frame clones alone and is incomplete. This table holds just over 300,000 clones, roughly 90% found once. Participants were aged roughly 18 to 89 years from about 25 US areas. Trimming left V 5 bases short and J 2 bases short, with 12 bases between. The CDR3 contains 14 residues. The germline V gene has CDR1 SNHLY and CDR2 FYNNEI. The sample taken for sequencing was PBMCs or T cells enriched from blood (not recorded which). The genes are TRBV2 and TRBJ2-5; maybe TRBD1 (5 bases). This TCR was sampled from a woman aged 40-49 years who had recovered from COVID-19. The CDR3 is CASSSTGFQETQYF. CDR3 nucleotides: TGTGCCAGCAGTAGTACAGGCTTTCAAGAGACCCAGTACTTC.